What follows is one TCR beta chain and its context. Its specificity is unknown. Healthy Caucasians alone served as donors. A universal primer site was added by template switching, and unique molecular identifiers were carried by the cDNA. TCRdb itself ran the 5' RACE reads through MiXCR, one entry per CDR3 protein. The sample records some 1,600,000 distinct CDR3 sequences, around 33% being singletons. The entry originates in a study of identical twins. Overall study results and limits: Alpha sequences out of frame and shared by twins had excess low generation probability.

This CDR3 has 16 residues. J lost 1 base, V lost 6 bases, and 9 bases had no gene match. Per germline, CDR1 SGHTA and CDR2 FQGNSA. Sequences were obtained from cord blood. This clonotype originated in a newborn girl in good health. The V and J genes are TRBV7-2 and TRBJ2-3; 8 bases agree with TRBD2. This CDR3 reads CASSFTGLDGTDTQYF. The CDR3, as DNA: TGTGCCAGCAGTTTCACGGGACTAGACGGCACAGATACGCAGTATTTT.